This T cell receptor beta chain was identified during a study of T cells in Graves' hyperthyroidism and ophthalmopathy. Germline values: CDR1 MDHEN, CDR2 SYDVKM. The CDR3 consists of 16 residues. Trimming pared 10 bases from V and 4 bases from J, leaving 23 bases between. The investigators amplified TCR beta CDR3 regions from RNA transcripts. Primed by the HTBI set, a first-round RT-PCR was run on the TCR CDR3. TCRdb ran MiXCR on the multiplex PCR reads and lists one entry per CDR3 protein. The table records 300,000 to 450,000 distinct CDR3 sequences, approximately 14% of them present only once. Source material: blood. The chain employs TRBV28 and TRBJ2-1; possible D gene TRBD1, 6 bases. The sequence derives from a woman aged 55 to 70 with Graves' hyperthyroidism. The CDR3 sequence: CATTSRDTLGYNEQFF. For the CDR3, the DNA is TGTGCCACTACGTCGAGGGACACCCTAGGGTACAATGAGCAGTTCTTC.